The clone carrying this TCR beta chain showed up just a few times. Its specificity is unknown. V lost 4 bases, J lost 6 bases, and 13 bases lay in between. This CDR3 has 14 residues. Germline values: CDR1 SNHLY, CDR2 FYNNEI. This sample is part of a study of T cells in localized non-small cell lung cancer. The study's findings and limits: Higher blood T cell density went with longer overall survival. Analysis by sequencing included only one tumor region, so heterogeneity remains possible. Uninvolved adjacent lung had the highest recorded T cell clonality, with tumor below it. Among the top 100 tumor clones, a median around 62 appeared in adjacent lung.

Using immunoSEQ multiplex PCR, the repertoire was profiled, and TCRdb retains in-frame clones only, with some absent. The table has thousands of clones, less than 30% seen once. The source material was lung tumor tissue, sampled before any cancer treatment. This TCR was recovered from a male donor older than 55 with stage II squamous cell lung carcinoma. The chain joins TRBV2 to TRBJ1-5; D uncertain. The DNA of the CDR3 is TGTGCCAGCAGTGTAGAAGGCGTAACTCAGCCCCAGCATTTT. This sequence encodes CASSVEGVTQPQHF.